A single sample is the source of the 21 T cell receptor beta chains below, sequenced in a study of identical twins. TCRdb re-analysed the 5' RACE reads in MiXCR, keeping a single row per CDR3 protein. Of some 590,000 distinct CDR3 sequences listed, 9.5% to 10% are singletons. This same sample was also taken into another study, of yellow fever vaccine responses in identical twins.

Sequencing was done on a sample of PBMCs. These receptors were obtained from a woman younger than 35 in good health.

V and J are TRBV7-2 and TRBJ2-7; 10 nucleotides line up with TRBD2. CDR1 is SGHTA, CDR2 FQGNSA, per germline. The V gene end was trimmed by 4 bases and the J gene end by 0 bases; junction bases not matched to a gene: 3. The CDR3 is 15 amino acids. The CDR3 sequence: CASSWTSGDSYEQYF. CDR3 in DNA: TGTGCCAGCAGCTGGACTAGCGGTGACTCCTACGAGCAGTACTTC.

The rearrangement joins TRBV7-9 to TRBJ1-1; D is undetermined. The CDR3 covers 13 residues. V lost 2 bases and J lost 9, with 13 bases in between. Germline V gene lookup returns CDR1 SEHNR and CDR2 FQNEAQ (reference sequence). CDR3 in DNA: TGTGCCAGCAGCTTAACCGGGGAGCAAAAAGCTTTCTTT. Protein product: CASSLTGEQKAFF. The full variable domain, completed using reference TRBV7-9 and TRBJ1-1, is DTGVSQNPRHKITKRGQNVTFRCDPISEHNRLYWYRQTLGQGPEFLTYFQNEAQLEKSRLLSDRFSAERPKGSFSTLEIQRTEQGDSAMYLCASSLTGEQKAFFGQGTRLTVV.

This clonotype showed up many times. The chain combines TRBV20-1 with TRBJ1-1; no clear D gene. V shed 1 base and J shed 1 base, with 4 bases lying between them. The CDR3 consists of 12 residues. The germline CDR1 and CDR2 sequences are DFQATT and SNEGSKA (reference sequence). CDR3 nucleotides: TGCAGTGCTAGAGGACAGAACACTGAAGCTTTCTTT. Amino acids: CSARGQNTEAFF.

This clonotype was seen more than once but under ten times. V gene TRBV15 combines with J gene TRBJ2-7, with TRBD2 identical over 14 bases. CDR3 length: 15 amino acids. V shed 5 bases, J shed 6 bases, and the junction held 6 bases outside the gene matches. Germline CDR1 LNHNV, CDR2 YYDKDF (reference sequence). The CDR3 DNA follows: TGTGCCACCAGCGCCGGACTAGCGGGAGGTCTCGAGCAGTACTTC. Translation: CATSAGLAGGLEQYF.

This sequence joins TRBV27 and TRBJ2-1; 10 bases are a match to TRBD2. Trimming removed 5 bases from V and 8 bases from J; junction bases left unmatched: 9. Germline loops: CDR1 MNHEY, CDR2 SMNVEV (reference sequence). The CDR3 has 15 residues. The CDR3 region has the DNA TGTGCCAGCAGTCTTACTAGCGGGGCCTTAGATGAGCAGTTCTTC. Its translation is CASSLTSGALDEQFF.

This clonotype appeared many times. This sequence joins TRBV7-9 and TRBJ2-1; possible D gene TRBD1, 6 bases. The CDR3 has 17 residues. The V and J ends lost 3 bases and 0 bases respectively, with 15 bases between them. Per the germline V gene, CDR1 is SEHNR and CDR2 is FQNEAQ (reference sequence). DNA of the CDR3: TGTGCCAGCAGCTTCAAAGGGGGTGGGAGCTCCTACAATGAGCAGTTCTTC. As protein: CASSFKGGGSSYNEQFF.

The chain has TRBV25-1 and TRBJ2-7, with 7 bases matching TRBD2. The CDR3 length is 16 residues. Per the germline V gene, CDR1 is MGHDK and CDR2 is SYGVNS. V shed 4 bases and J 3 bases; nucleotides not matched to a gene: 12. The CDR3 protein is CASSGPASGVVYEQYF. CDR3 in DNA: TGTGCCAGCAGTGGCCCGGCCAGCGGGGTAGTCTACGAGCAGTACTTC.

This clonotype was counted ten times or more. The chain is built from TRBV29-1 and TRBJ1-1; 7 nucleotides line up with TRBD1. Germline CDR1 is SQVTM and CDR2 is ANQGSEA. This CDR3 has 13 amino acids. With V trimmed by 7 bases and J by 2 bases, 7 bases remained unmatched. CDR3 region: CSARDSSNTEAFF. The CDR3 DNA reads TGCAGCGCTCGGGACAGCTCTAACACTGAAGCTTTCTTT. The complete variable domain, with remaining parts taken from reference TRBV29-1 and TRBJ1-1, reads SAVISQKPSRDICQRGTSLTIQCQVDSQVTMMFWYRQQPGQSLTLIATANQGSEATYESGFVIDKFPISRPNLTFSTLTVSNMSPEDSSIYLCSARDSSNTEAFFGQGTRLTVV.

CDR3 loop: CSAPEGGSYNEQFF. The CDR3 nucleotides read TGCAGTGCTCCGGAAGGGGGCAGCTACAATGAGCAGTTCTTC. The chain carries TRBV20-1 and TRBJ2-1; 7 bases agree with TRBD1. Germline V CDR1 and CDR2: DFQATT, SNEGSKA (reference sequence). The length of the CDR3 is 14 residues. J gave up 3 bases and V 5 bases, and 7 bases lay outside the gene matches.

The chain joins TRBV24-1 to TRBJ2-1; D gene uncertain. This CDR3 has 16 amino acids. Trimming took off 6 bases at V and 0 bases at J, with 14 bases between the two ends. Germline lookup yields CDR1 KGHDR and CDR2 SFDVKD. In nucleotides, the CDR3 is TGTGCCACCAGTCCCACCTCGGATTTCTCCTACAATGAGCAGTTCTTC. Translated, it gives CATSPTSDFSYNEQFF.

About this clonotype itself: This may arise from a read error, as a much more abundant clone is one base away. V and J are TRBV29-1 and TRBJ2-6; TRBD1 agrees at 7 bases. CDR3 size: 14 residues. The ends lost 4 bases at V and 6 bases at J; junction bases unmatched: 6. Germline V CDR1 and CDR2: SQVTM, ANQGSEA. The CDR3 region is CSVGQGTEANVLTF. DNA of the CDR3: TGCAGCGTTGGACAGGGTACTGAGGCCAACGTCCTGACTTTC.

This chain joins TRBV10-3 and TRBJ2-2, with D unresolved. Per the germline V gene, CDR1 is ENHRY and CDR2 is SYGVKD. V was trimmed by 7 bases and J by 6 bases, leaving 15 bases between them. The CDR3 length is 14 residues. CDR3 coding DNA: TGTGCCATCACCACTGAAATACGGTCCGGGGAGCTGTTTTTT. Translation: CAITTEIRSGELFF.

This clonotype has more than one count but fewer than ten. The V gene is TRBV7-2, the J gene TRBJ2-5, with D perhaps TRBD2 (7 bases). The V end was cut by 6 bases, the J end by 4 bases, with 18 bases between. The CDR3 has 15 amino acids. From germline, CDR1 is SGHTA and CDR2 FQGNSA. The CDR3, as DNA: TGTGCCAGCAGACCAGAGGGGGGGGGGCGAGAGACCCAGTACTTC. This translates into CASRPEGGGRETQYF. The complete variable domain, with remaining parts taken from reference TRBV7-2 and TRBJ2-5, reads GAGVSQSPSNKVTEKGKDVELRCDPISGHTALYWYRQSLGQGLEFLIYFQGNSAPDKSGLPSDRFSAERTGGSVSTLTIQRTQQEDSAVYLCASRPEGGGRETQYFGPGTRLLVL.

The table lists this clonotype with many counts. The chain recombines TRBV12-3 or TRBV12-4 with TRBJ2-2, with D maybe TRBD2 (7 bases). The CDR3 loop spans 16 amino acids. V was cut by 8 bases and J by 3 bases, with 19 bases left in between. The CDR3 sequence: CASSRGARADTGELFF. CDR3 in DNA: TGTGCCAGCTCCCGGGGGGCTCGGGCGGACACCGGGGAGCTGTTTTTT.

This clonotype was seen more than once but under ten times. The rearrangement links TRBV4-2 to TRBJ2-2; D tentatively reads TRBD1 or TRBD2 (5 bases each). The V end lost 1 base, the J end lost 0 bases, and 9 bases lay between the germline ends. The CDR3 has 16 residues. Germline assignment: CDR1 LGHNA and CDR2 YNFKEQ. CDR3 region: CASSQAGTSNTGELFF. In DNA form, the CDR3 reads TGTGCCAGCAGCCAAGCCGGGACCTCGAACACCGGGGAGCTGTTTTTT.

This clonotype was detected a few times. V usage is TRBV4-2 and J usage is TRBJ2-1, with 10 bases fitting TRBD2. After removal of 0 bases from V and 4 bases from J, the junction contained 3 bases not matched to a gene. CDR3 length: 16 residues. Germline CDR1 LGHNA, CDR2 YNFKEQ. Written as DNA, the CDR3 is TGTGCCAGCAGCCAAGATGGACTAGCGGCGTACAATGAGCAGTTCTTC. Its translation: CASSQDGLAAYNEQFF.

This clonotype was observed at least ten times. The V call is TRBV12-3 or TRBV12-4, the J call TRBJ2-1, with 13 positions matching TRBD2. V was pared by 4 bases and J by 7 bases, with 7 bases of the junction left unmatched. The CDR3 has 16 residues. CDR3 nucleotide sequence: TGTGCCAGCAGTTACCTACTAGCGGGAGGGTTGAATGAGCAGTTCTTC. It codes for CASSYLLAGGLNEQFF.

This chain uses TRBV4-1 with TRBJ2-2; TRBD1 might be the D (6 bases). This CDR3 has 16 residues. Germline V gives CDR1 MGHRA, CDR2 YSYEKL. The V end lost 4 bases, the J end lost 5 bases, and 17 bases lay between the germline ends. The CDR3 loop is CASSLSRAGQTGELFF. CDR3 nucleotide sequence: TGCGCCAGCAGCCTAAGCCGGGCAGGACAGACCGGGGAGCTGTTTTTT.

This clonotype has a handful of counts. The chain combines TRBV3-1 with TRBJ2-3, with 8 bases fitting TRBD2. The V and J ends lost 0 bases and 3 bases, in that order; junction bases with no gene match: 8. The length of the CDR3 is 17 residues. Germline CDR1 and CDR2: LGHDT and YNNKEL (reference sequence). The CDR3: CASSQDTRGGITDTQYF. The CDR3, as DNA: TGTGCCAGCAGCCAAGATACTCGGGGGGGAATAACAGATACGCAGTATTTT.

This clonotype was counted at least ten times. The genes are TRBV11-2 and TRBJ2-1, with TRBD2 matching over 11 bases. The CDR3 is 18 residues long. CDR1 and CDR2 (germline): SGHAT, FQNNGV. Unmatched junction bases numbered 9, after V lost 5 bases and J lost 0 bases. The CDR3 nucleotides are TGTGCCAGCAGCACACCTAGCGGGAGGTTGTTCTCCTACAATGAGCAGTTCTTC. This codes for CASSTPSGRLFSYNEQFF.

This clonotype has ten or more counts. The V gene is TRBV29-1, the J gene TRBJ2-1; weak D call: TRBD2 (6 bases). Germline V gives CDR1 SQVTM, CDR2 ANQGSEA. The ends were cut back, 3 bases at V and 0 bases at J, with 6 bases in the middle. The CDR3 covers 13 residues. The CDR3 loop reads CSVDGSSYNEQFF. The CDR3 DNA is TGCAGCGTTGACGGGAGCTCCTACAATGAGCAGTTCTTC.